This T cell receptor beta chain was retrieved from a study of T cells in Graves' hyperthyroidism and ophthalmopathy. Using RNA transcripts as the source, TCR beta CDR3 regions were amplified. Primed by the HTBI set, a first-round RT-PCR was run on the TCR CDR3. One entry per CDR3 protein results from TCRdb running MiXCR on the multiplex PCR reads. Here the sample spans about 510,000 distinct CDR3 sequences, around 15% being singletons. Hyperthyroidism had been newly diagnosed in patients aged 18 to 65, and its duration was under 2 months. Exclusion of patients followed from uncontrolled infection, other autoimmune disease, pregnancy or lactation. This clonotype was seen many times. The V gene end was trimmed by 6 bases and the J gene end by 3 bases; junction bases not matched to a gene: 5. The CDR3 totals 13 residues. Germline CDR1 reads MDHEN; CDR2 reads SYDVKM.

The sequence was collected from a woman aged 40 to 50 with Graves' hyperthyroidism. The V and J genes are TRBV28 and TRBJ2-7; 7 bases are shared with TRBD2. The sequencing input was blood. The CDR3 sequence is CASRGGGYYEQYF. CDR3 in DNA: TGTGCCAGCAGGGGGGGGGGGTACTACGAGCAGTACTTC.